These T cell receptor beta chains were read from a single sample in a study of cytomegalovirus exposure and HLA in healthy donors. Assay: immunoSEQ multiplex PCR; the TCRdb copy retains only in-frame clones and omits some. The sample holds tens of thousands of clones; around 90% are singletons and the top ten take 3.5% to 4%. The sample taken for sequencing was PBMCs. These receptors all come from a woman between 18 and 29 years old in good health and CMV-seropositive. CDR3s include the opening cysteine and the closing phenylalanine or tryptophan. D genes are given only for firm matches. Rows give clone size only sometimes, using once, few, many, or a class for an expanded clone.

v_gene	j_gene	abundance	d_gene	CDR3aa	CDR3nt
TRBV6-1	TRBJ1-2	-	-	CASSEALEGTNYGYTF	TGTGCCAGCAGTGAAGCGCTGGAGGGTACTAACTATGGCTACACCTTC
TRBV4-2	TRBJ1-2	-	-	CASSQADPGEDNYGYTF	TGTGCCAGCAGCCAAGCGGATCCGGGAGAGGATAACTATGGCTACACCTTC
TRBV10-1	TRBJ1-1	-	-	CASSEFNRALNTEAFF	TGCGCCAGCAGTGAGTTTAACAGGGCTCTGAACACTGAAGCTTTCTTT
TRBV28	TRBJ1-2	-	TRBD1	CASSPHRGQTFLNGYTF	TGTGCCAGCAGTCCTCACAGGGGACAGACCTTTTTAAATGGCTACACCTTC
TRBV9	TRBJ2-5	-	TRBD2	CASSPRLAGETQYF	TGTGCCAGCAGCCCCCGACTAGCCGGAGAGACCCAGTACTTC
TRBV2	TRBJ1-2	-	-	CASIIHETASNYGYTF	TGTGCCAGCATCATTCATGAAACAGCTTCTAACTATGGCTACACCTTC
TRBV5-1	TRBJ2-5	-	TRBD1	CASSPPRRGQGEGETQYF	TGCGCCAGCAGCCCCCCCCGCCGTGGGCAGGGGGAAGGAGAGACCCAGTACTTC
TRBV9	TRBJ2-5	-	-	CASSAEDGRIETQYF	TGTGCCAGCAGCGCCGAAGACGGGAGAATAGAGACCCAGTACTTC
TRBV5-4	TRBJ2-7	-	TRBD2	CASSPGGAAGGSEQYF	TGTGCCAGCAGCCCCGGCGGGGCAGCGGGGGGTTCCGAGCAGTACTTC
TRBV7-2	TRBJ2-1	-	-	CASSQEASSYNEQFF	TGTGCCAGCAGCCAGGAGGCAAGCTCCTACAATGAGCAGTTCTTC
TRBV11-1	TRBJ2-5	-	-	CASSRRDYQETQYF	TGTGCCAGCAGTCGTAGGGACTACCAAGAGACCCAGTACTTC
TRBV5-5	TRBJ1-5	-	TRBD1	CASSLFPGQESNQPQHF	TGTGCCAGCAGCTTGTTCCCGGGACAGGAGAGCAATCAGCCCCAGCATTTT
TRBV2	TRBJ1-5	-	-	CASQAGYSNQPQHF	TGTGCCAGCCAGGCAGGGTATAGCAATCAGCCCCAGCATTTT
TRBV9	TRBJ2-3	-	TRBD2	CASSASGGTDTQYF	TGTGCCAGCAGCGCTAGCGGGGGCACAGATACGCAGTATTTT
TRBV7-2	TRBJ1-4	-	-	CASSFRQSPNEKLFF	TGTGCCAGCAGCTTTAGACAGAGTCCTAATGAAAAACTGTTTTTT
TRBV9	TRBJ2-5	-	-	CASSPGRSGPAQYF	TGTGCCAGCAGCCCCGGTCGGTCGGGTCCGGCCCAGTACTTC
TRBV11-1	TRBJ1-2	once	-	CASSGLANYGYTF	TGTGCCAGCAGTGGTCTAGCTAACTATGGCTACACCTTC